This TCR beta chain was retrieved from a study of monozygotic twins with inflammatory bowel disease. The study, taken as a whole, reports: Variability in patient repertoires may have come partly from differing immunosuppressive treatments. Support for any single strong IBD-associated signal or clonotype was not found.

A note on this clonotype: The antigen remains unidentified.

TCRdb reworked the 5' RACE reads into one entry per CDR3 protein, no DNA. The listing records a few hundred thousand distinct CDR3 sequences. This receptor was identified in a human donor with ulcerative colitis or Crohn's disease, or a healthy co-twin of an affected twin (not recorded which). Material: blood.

This chain's CDR3 is CSAIDGTPSYEQYF. V and J are TRBV20-1 and TRBJ2-7. Germline CDR1 DFQATT, CDR2 SNEGSKA (reference sequence). This CDR3 is built from 14 residues.